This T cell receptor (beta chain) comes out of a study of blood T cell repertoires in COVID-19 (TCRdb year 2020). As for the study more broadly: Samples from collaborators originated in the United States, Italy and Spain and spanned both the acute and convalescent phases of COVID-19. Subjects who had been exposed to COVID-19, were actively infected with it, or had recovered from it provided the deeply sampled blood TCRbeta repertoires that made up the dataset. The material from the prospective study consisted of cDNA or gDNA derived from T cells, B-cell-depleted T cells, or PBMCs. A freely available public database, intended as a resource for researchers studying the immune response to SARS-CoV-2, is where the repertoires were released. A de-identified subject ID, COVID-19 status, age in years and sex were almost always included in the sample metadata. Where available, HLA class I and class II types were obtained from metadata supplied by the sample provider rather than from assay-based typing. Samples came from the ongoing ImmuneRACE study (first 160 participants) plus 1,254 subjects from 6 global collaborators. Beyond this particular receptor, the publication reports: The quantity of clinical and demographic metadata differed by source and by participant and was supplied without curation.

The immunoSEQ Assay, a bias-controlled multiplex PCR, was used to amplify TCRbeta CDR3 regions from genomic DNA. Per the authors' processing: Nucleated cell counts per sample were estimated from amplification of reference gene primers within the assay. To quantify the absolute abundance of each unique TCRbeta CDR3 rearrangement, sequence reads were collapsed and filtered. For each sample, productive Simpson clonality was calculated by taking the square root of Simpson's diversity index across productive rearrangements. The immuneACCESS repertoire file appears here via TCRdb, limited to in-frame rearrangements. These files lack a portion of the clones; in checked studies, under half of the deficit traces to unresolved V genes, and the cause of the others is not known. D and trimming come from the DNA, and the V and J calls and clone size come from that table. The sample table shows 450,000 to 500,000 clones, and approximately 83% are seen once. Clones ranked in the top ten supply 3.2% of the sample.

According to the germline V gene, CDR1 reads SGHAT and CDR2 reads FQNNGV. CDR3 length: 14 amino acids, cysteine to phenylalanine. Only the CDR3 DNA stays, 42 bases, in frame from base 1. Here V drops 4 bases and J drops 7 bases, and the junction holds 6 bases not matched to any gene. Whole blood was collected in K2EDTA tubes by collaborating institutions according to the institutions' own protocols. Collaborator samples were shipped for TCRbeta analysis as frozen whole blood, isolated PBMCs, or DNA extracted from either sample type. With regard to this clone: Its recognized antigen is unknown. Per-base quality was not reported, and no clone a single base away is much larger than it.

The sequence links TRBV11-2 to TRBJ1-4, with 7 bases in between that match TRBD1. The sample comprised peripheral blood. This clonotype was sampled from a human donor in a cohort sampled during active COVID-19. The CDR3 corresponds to CASSSQGVGEKLFF. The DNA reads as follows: TGTGCCAGCAGCTCCCAGGGGGTCGGTGAAAAACTGTTTTTT.